The 13 T cell receptor beta chains below all came from one sample that was sequenced in a study of T cell responses to AZD1222 COVID-19 vaccine. The repertoire was sequenced with immunoSEQ multiplex PCR; TCRdb's copy has only in-frame clones and lacks some. The sample holds 150,000 or so clones, roughly nine tenths seen once. The specimen comprised peripheral blood, sampled on day 0 of AZD1222 vaccination. All receptors derive from an adult in good health.

The V and J genes are TRBV5-1 and TRBJ1-3, with D maybe TRBD1 (5 bases). Trimming removed 4 bases from V and 0 bases from J, with 14 bases in between. CDR1 and CDR2 (germline): SGHRS, YFSETQ. This CDR3 is built from 16 residues. The CDR3 spells CASSPIPQDSGNTIYF. CDR3 nucleotides: TGCGCCAGCAGCCCAATCCCACAGGACTCTGGAAACACCATATATTTT.

The V gene is TRBV10-3, the J gene TRBJ2-5; no reliable D call. Germline V gives CDR1 ENHRY, CDR2 SYGVKD. The CDR3 spans 13 residues. The V and J ends lost 4 bases and 0 bases respectively, with 6 bases between them. Here the CDR3 reads CAISGVNQETQYF. The CDR3 coding sequence is TGTGCCATCAGTGGGGTAAACCAAGAGACCCAGTACTTC.

This chain connects TRBV7-2 to TRBJ1-4; D gene uncertain. The ends were cut back, 4 bases at V and 7 bases at J, with 16 bases in the middle. CDR1 SGHTA and CDR2 FQGNSA come from the germline V gene. The CDR3 length is 15 residues. The CDR3 loop is CASSSYKIEGEKLFF. CDR3 coding DNA: TGTGCCAGCAGCTCTTACAAAATTGAGGGTGAAAAACTGTTTTTT.

DNA for the CDR3: TGTGCCAGTAGCCGCCGGGACTTACAAGAGAGACAGTACTTC. Translation gives CASSRRDLQERQYF. The genes are TRBV19 and TRBJ2-5; TRBD2 might be the D (6 bases). V was pared by 6 bases and J by 11 bases, with 22 bases between. Germline V gives CDR1 LNHDA, CDR2 SQIVND (reference sequence). The CDR3 extends over 14 amino acids.

This chain links TRBV5-1 with TRBJ2-7, with 11 bases lining up with TRBD1. Germline loops: CDR1 SGHRS, CDR2 YFSETQ. There are 15 residues in the CDR3. V was pared by 3 bases and J by 5 bases, with 7 bases of the junction left unmatched. The CDR3 DNA reads as TGCGCCAGCAGCTGGATGGGACAGGGGGGCAACGAGCAGTACTTC. Protein product: CASSWMGQGGNEQYF.

The chain links TRBV9 to TRBJ1-2; 9 bases are shared with TRBD1. From germline, CDR1 is SGDLS and CDR2 YYNGEE. The CDR3 length is 14 residues. V was clipped by 3 bases and J by 1 base; unmatched bases: 1. The CDR3 DNA reads as TGTGCCAGCAGCGAGGGACAGGGTAACTATGGCTACACCTTC. Translation: CASSEGQGNYGYTF.

The chain combines TRBV20-1 with TRBJ2-3; D not certain. The germline V gene encodes CDR1 DFQATT and CDR2 SNEGSKA (reference sequence). There are 11 residues in the CDR3. Trimming pared 6 bases from V and 4 bases from J, leaving 8 bases between. This CDR3 reads CSAGKSDTQYF. CDR3 nucleotide sequence: TGCAGTGCGGGGAAGTCAGATACGCAGTATTTT.

The CDR3 loop reads CASSQSTTGWRETQYF. CDR3 bases: TGTGCCAGCAGCCAGTCCACAACAGGGTGGCGAGAGACCCAGTACTTC. This chain uses TRBV5-5 with TRBJ2-5; a weak D match, TRBD1 (6 bases). Germline CDR1 is SGHKS and CDR2 is YYEKEE (reference sequence). This CDR3 is built from 16 residues. V shed 4 bases and J shed 4 bases, with 20 bases lying between them.

V is TRBV2 and J is TRBJ1-2; D is undetermined. Germline loops: CDR1 SNHLY, CDR2 FYNNEI. This CDR3 comprises 12 residues. Trimming removed 2 bases from V and 5 bases from J, with 6 bases in between. In DNA form, the CDR3 reads TGTGCCAGCAGTGAATCTTGGTATGGCTACACCTTC. Translation: CASSESWYGYTF.

In its sample, this clone was seen once. The CDR3 loop is CASSILYEQYF. In DNA form, the CDR3 reads TGTGCCAGCAGCATACTCTACGAGCAGTACTTC. The V call is TRBV7-2, the J call TRBJ2-7; no definite D call. Trimming left V 5 bases short and J 3 bases short, with 5 bases between. This CDR3 has 11 amino acids. Per germline, CDR1 SGHTA and CDR2 FQGNSA. Complete variable domain (other parts from reference TRBV7-2 and TRBJ2-7): GAGVSQSPSNKVTEKGKDVELRCDPISGHTALYWYRQSLGQGLEFLIYFQGNSAPDKSGLPSDRFSAERTGGSVSTLTIQRTQQEDSAVYLCASSILYEQYFGPGTRLTVT.

The chain is built from TRBV5-1 and TRBJ1-4; maybe TRBD1 (5 bases). V lost 4 bases, J lost 6 bases, and 16 bases lay in between. The germline gives CDR1 SGHRS, CDR2 YFSETQ. This CDR3 is built from 15 residues. The CDR3 DNA reads as TGCGCCAGCAGCCCGGGAGGGACGTCGCATGAAAAACTGTTTTTT. Its translation: CASSPGGTSHEKLFF.

The chain combines TRBV4-1 with TRBJ1-4; D may be TRBD1 (6 bases). The CDR3 covers 19 residues. CDR1 and CDR2 (germline): MGHRA, YSYEKL. Trimming cost V 4 bases and J 0 bases, with 21 bases left between them. CDR3 protein: CASSPRGHRADSTNEKLFF. The DNA of the CDR3 is TGCGCCAGCAGCCCACGAGGGCACAGGGCTGATTCAACTAATGAAAAACTGTTTTTT.

The rearrangement joins TRBV6-5 to TRBJ1-5; D unclear. CDR3 length equals 12 residues. Trimming took off 10 bases at V and 8 bases at J, with 15 bases between the two ends. Germline V lookup: CDR1 MNHEY, CDR2 SVGAGI. CDR3 bases: TGTGCCACCCGTTTAATTGGTGAGCCCCAGCATTTT. It translates to CATRLIGEPQHF.